This TCR beta chain was captured in a study of T-cell memory formation after mild COVID-19. Across the whole study: The TCR clusters were mostly specific to one donor. Whole-study findings and limits: CD4/CD8 balance held among clones contracting day 15 to 85, and later expanders leaned CD4+. The pre-infection memory compartment contained some responding clones, suggesting cross-reactive memory joined.

TCRdb reprocessed the 5' RACE reads via MiXCR and lists one record per CDR3 protein. The sample has 550,000 to 600,000 distinct CDR3 sequences, around 16% seen once. V was cut by 3 bases and J by 0 bases, with 11 bases left in between. This CDR3 is 15 amino acids long. This clonotype appeared a few times. Its antigen is as yet unknown. Specimen: PBMCs or a T cell subset sorted from them (not recorded which). This TCR derives from an adult woman who had mild COVID-19 (a few samples of this study predate the infection). Cell type and time point are not known. This chain links TRBV12-3 or TRBV12-4 with TRBJ1-2; D remains unclear. Written as DNA, the CDR3 is TGTGCCAGCAGTTTCTCGGACCGCCCTAACTATGGCTACACCTTC. It yields the protein CASSFSDRPNYGYTF.